This TCR beta chain was sequenced for a study of cytomegalovirus exposure and HLA in healthy donors. Use of 60 Vbeta and 13 Jbeta primers characterized the PCR. TCRdb's table, derived via immunoSEQ multiplex PCR, lists solely in-frame clones and lacks some. The sample has about 210,000 clones. Sample: PBMCs. This receptor was identified in a woman aged 25 to 39 in good health and CMV-seropositive.

This CDR3 reads CASSEDGGGAINEKLFF. CDR3 sequence (DNA): TGTGCCAGCAGTGAAGACGGAGGAGGGGCGATTAATGAAAAACTGTTTTTT. The V and J genes are TRBV6-1 and TRBJ1-4; maybe TRBD1 (5 bases). Trimming cost V 1 base and J 4 bases, with 16 bases left between them. The CDR3 covers 17 residues. The germline gives CDR1 MNHNS, CDR2 SASEGT.